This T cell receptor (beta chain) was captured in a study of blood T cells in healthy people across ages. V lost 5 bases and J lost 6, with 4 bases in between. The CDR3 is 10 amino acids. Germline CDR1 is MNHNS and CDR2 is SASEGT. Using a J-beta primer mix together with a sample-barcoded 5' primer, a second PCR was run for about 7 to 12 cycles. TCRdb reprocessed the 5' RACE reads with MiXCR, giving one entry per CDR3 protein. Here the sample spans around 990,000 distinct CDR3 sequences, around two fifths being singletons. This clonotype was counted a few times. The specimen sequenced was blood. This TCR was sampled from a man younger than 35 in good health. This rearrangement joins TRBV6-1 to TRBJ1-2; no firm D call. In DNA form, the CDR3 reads TGTGCCAGCAGTCGGAATGGCTACACCTTC. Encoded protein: CASSRNGYTF.